These 3 T cell receptor beta chains were sequenced from one sample in a study of CD8 T cells in ankylosing spondylitis. The study's findings and limits: A TCR beta motif of several highly homologous variants appeared characteristic of ankylosing spondylitis blood.

Their target antigens are unknown. TCRdb analysed the 5' RACE reads with MiXCR anew, one entry per CDR3 protein. This repertoire shows approximately 400,000 distinct CDR3 sequences, over 15% found once; its top ten account for under 1.2%. The sample consisted of blood, either unsorted or a sorted T cell fraction (not recorded which). These receptor sequences come from a male donor with ankylosing spondylitis.

This chain uses TRBV6-1 with TRBJ1-5, with D hard to call. V dropped 3 bases and J dropped 8 bases, with 14 bases sitting between them. Germline lookup yields CDR1 MNHNS and CDR2 SASEGT. This CDR3 is built from 14 residues. The DNA of the CDR3 is TGTGCCAGCAGTGAGGTGCCTCGGGGTAAGCCCCAGCATTTT. Translating it yields CASSEVPRGKPQHF.

J is TRBJ2-5 and V is TRBV20-1, with D perhaps being TRBD1 or TRBD2 (5 bases each). V was cut by 6 bases and J by 4 bases, with 15 bases left in between. The CDR3 contains 13 residues. Germline CDR1 DFQATT, CDR2 SNEGSKA (reference sequence). The chain's CDR3 is CSAPEGIRETQYF. CDR3 DNA: TGCAGTGCCCCAGAGGGGATTAGAGAGACCCAGTACTTC.

This clonotype was detected many times. The rearrangement links TRBV6-1 to TRBJ1-1; no clear D gene. V lost 8 bases to trimming and J lost 2 bases, with 18 bases between them. The CDR3 covers 15 residues. CDR1 is MNHNS and CDR2 is SASEGT in the germline V gene. The DNA of the CDR3 is TGTGCCAGCGGGAAATGGGCCCAACTCAACACTGAAGCTTTCTTT. As protein: CASGKWAQLNTEAFF.